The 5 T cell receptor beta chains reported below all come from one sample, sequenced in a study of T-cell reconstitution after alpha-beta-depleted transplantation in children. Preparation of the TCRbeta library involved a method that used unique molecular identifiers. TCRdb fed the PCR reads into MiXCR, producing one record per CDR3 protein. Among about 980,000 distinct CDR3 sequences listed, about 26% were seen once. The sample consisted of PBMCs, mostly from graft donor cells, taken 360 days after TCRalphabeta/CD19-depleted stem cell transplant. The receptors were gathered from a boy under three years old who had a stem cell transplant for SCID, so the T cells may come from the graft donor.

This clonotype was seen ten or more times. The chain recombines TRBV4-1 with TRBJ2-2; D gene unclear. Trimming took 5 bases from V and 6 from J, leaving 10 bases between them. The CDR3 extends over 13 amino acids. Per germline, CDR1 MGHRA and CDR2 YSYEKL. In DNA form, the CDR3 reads TGCGCCAGCAGCAAGGTCTGGGCCGGGGAGCTGTTTTTT. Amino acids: CASSKVWAGELFF.

The CDR3 loop reads CASRDSHPGYTF. In nucleotides, the CDR3 is TGTGCCAGCAGGGACTCCCATCCCGGCTACACCTTC. The chain carries TRBV12-3 or TRBV12-4 and TRBJ1-2; D unclear. CDR3 length: 12 residues. Trimming cost V 6 bases and J 8 bases, with 13 bases left between them.

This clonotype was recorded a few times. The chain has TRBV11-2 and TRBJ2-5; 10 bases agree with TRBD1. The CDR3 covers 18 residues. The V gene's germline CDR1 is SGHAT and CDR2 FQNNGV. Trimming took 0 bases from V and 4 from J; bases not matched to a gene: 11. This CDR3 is CASSLEVRRTGGIETQYF. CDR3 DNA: TGTGCCAGCAGCTTAGAAGTCCGCCGGACAGGGGGTATAGAGACCCAGTACTTC.

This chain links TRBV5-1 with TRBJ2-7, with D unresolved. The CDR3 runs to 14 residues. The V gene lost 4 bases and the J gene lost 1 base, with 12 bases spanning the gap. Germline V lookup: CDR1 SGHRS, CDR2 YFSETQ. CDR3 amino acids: CASSEIERSYEQYF. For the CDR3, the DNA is TGCGCCAGCAGCGAAATAGAGAGGTCCTACGAGCAGTACTTC.

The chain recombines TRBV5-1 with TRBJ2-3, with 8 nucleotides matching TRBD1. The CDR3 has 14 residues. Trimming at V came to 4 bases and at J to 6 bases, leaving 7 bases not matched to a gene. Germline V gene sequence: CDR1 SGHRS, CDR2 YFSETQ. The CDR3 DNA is TGCGCCAGCAGCCCACAGGGGGAAAGGGATACGCAGTATTTT. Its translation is CASSPQGERDTQYF.